These 5 T cell receptor beta chains were all obtained from the same sample, sequenced in a study of molecular identifiers for immune sequencing clone quantification. TCRdb ran MiXCR on the PCR reads and lists one entry per CDR3 protein. The sample holds over 100,000 distinct CDR3 sequences; about 35% are singletons and the top ten take 9.5% to 10%. Sequenced material: naive CD8+ T cells from blood, with Jurkat cell RNA spiked in. Subset given: FACS-sorted CD8+CD4-CCR7+CD45RA+ naive T cells. The origin of the receptors is a human donor in good health. Some libraries in this study had Jurkat cell RNA spiked in.

In this sample, this clonotype turned up many times. J is TRBJ2-6 and V is TRBV18; 7 positions agree with TRBD1. The CDR3 is made up of 15 amino acids. Trimming at V came to 6 bases and at J to 7 bases, leaving 9 bases not matched to a gene. The V gene's germline CDR1 is KGHSH and CDR2 LQKENI. The CDR3 region has the DNA TGTGCCAGCTCCGACAGGGAACGATTTGCCAACGTCCTGACTTTC. It specifies CASSDRERFANVLTF.

For this clonotype: A much larger clone lies a single base off, so this may be a read error. The chain combines TRBV6-5 with TRBJ1-2; 7 bases map to TRBD1. The V gene's germline CDR1 is MNHEY and CDR2 SVGAGI. CDR3 length: 13 residues. Germline trimming cut 9 bases from V and 12 bases from J; bases unmatched to any gene: 16. The CDR3 here is CASLGTEYEGNTF. DNA of the CDR3: TGTGCCAGTTTAGGGACAGAGTATGAAGGCAACACCTTC.

This clonotype has a handful of counts. An end of the junction differs from the germline gene, which may be a read error. The chain carries TRBV5-3 and TRBJ2-5; 9 nucleotides line up with TRBD1. TRBV5-3 falls under the ORF class, with uncertain function. The CDR3 is 14 amino acids. As DNA, the CDR3 is TGTGCTTTTACCTCTTCAGGGCTAGCTAGACAGGGGGACTTC. Protein product: CAFTSSGLARQGDF.

There are many counts of this clonotype. The chain couples TRBV6-5 to TRBJ1-1; 11 positions match TRBD1. The CDR3 contains 13 residues. The trim removed 10 bases at V and 4 bases at J, leaving 5 bases unmatched. Germline V gene data show CDR1 as MNHEY and CDR2 as SVGAGI. The DNA for the CDR3 is TGTGCCACCAAGGACAGGGGGCTCACTGAAGCTTTCTTT. It translates to CATKDRGLTEAFF.

A few counts support this clonotype. This rearrangement joins TRBV4-1 to TRBJ2-4; D tentatively fits TRBD1 or TRBD2 (5 bases each). Germline assignment: CDR1 MGHRA and CDR2 YSYEKL. V dropped 3 bases and J dropped 0 bases, with 9 bases sitting between them. This CDR3 region has 15 residues. The CDR3 protein is CASSQGELAKNIQYF. CDR3 in DNA: TGCGCCAGCAGCCAGGGGGAGCTAGCCAAAAACATTCAGTACTTC.